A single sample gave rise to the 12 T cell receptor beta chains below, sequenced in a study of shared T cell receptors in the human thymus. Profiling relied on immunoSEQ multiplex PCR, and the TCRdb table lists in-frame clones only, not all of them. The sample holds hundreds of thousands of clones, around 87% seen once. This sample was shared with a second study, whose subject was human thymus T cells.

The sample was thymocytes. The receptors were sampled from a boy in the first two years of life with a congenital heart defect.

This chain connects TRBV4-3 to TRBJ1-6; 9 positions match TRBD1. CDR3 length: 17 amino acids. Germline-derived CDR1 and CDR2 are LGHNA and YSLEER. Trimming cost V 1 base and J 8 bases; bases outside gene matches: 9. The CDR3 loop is CASSQGPPTGGDSPLHF. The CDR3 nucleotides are TGCGCCAGCAGCCAAGGACCCCCGACAGGGGGGGATTCACCCCTCCACTTT.

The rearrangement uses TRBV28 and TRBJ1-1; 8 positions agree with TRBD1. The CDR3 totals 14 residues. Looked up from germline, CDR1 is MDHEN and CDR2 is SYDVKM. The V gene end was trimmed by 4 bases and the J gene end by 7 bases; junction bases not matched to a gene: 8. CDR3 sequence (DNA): TGTGCCAGCAGTTCCGCCCGACAGGGGAGTGAAGCTTTCTTT. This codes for CASSSARQGSEAFF.

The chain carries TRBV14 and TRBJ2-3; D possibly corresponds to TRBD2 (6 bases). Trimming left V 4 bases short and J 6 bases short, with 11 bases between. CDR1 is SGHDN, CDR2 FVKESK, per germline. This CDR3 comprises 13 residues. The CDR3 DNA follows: TGTGCCAGCAGCCGAAGCGGGTCCGATACGCAGTATTTT. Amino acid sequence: CASSRSGSDTQYF.

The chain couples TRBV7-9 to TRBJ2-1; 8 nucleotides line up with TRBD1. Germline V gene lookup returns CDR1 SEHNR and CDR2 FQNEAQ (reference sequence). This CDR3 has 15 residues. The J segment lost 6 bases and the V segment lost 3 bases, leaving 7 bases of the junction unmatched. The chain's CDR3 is CASSFGQGMINEQFF. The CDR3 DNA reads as TGTGCCAGCAGCTTCGGACAGGGTATGATCAATGAGCAGTTCTTC.

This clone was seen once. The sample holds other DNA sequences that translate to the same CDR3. The chain's CDR3 is CASSVRSERNNSPLHF. The CDR3 DNA is TGTGCCAGCAGCGTACGAAGTGAGCGGAATAATTCACCCCTCCACTTT. The J gene is TRBJ1-6, the V gene TRBV9; the D is unclear. V lost 1 base and J 5 bases, leaving 13 bases between the germline ends. The CDR3 consists of 16 residues. Germline V gene sequence: CDR1 SGDLS, CDR2 YYNGEE.

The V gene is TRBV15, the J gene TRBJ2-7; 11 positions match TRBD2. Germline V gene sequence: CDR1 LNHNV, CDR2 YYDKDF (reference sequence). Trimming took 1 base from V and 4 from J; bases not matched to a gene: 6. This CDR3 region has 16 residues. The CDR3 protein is CATSRVGGLAVYEQYF. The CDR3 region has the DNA TGTGCCACCAGCAGAGTAGGGGGACTAGCGGTTTACGAGCAGTACTTC.

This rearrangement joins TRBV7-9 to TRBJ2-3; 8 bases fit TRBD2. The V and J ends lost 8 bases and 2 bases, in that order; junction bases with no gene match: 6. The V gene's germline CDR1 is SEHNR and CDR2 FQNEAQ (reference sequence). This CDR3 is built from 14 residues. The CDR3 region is CASGASGPTDTQYF. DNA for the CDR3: TGTGCCAGCGGTGCTAGCGGGCCCACAGATACGCAGTATTTT.

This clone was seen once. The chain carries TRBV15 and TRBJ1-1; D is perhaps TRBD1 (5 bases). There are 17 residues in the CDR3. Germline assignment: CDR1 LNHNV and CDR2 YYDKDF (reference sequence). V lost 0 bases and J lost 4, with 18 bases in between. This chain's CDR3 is CATSRETPGRGVTEAFF. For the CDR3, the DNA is TGTGCCACCAGCAGAGAGACCCCGGGACGGGGGGTCACTGAAGCTTTCTTT.

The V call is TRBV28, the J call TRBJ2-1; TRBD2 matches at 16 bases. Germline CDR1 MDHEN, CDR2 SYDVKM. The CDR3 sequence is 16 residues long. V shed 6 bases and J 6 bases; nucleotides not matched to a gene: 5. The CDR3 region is CASSTGLAGGFNEQFF. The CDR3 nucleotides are TGTGCCAGCAGCACGGGACTAGCGGGGGGGTTCAATGAGCAGTTCTTC. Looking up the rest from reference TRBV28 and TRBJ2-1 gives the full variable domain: DVKVTQSSRYLVKRTGEKVFLECVQDMDHENMFWYRQDPGLGLRLIYFSYDVKMKEKGDIPEGYSVSREKKERFSLILESASTNQTSMYLCASSTGLAGGFNEQFFGPGTRLTVL.

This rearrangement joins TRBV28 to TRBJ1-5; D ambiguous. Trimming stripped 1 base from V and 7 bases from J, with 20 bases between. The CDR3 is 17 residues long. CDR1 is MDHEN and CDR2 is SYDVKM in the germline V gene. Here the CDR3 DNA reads TGTGCCAGCAGTTTATTCTGCAGGTCCCCAGTGGTGCAGCCCCAGCATTTT. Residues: CASSLFCRSPVVQPQHF.

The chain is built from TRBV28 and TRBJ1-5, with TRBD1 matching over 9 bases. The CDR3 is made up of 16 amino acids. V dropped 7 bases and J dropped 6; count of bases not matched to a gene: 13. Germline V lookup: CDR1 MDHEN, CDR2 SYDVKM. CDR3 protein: CASKRPYRGLRQPQHF. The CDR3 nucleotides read TGTGCCAGCAAGCGCCCATACAGGGGGCTGCGTCAGCCCCAGCATTTT.

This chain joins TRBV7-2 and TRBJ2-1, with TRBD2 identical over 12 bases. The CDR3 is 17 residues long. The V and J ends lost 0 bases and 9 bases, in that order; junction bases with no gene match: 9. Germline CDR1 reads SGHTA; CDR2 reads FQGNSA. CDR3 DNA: TGTGCCAGCAGCTTAGCGCCGCGTCTAGCGGGGGGGCCTGAGCAGTTCTTC. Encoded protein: CASSLAPRLAGGPEQFF.